The 27 T cell receptor beta chains given below trace back to one sample, sequenced in a study of blood T cells in healthy people across ages. Using a J-beta primer mix together with a sample-barcoded 5' primer, a second PCR was run for about 7 to 12 cycles. MiXCR, run by TCRdb on the 5' RACE reads, gives a single entry per CDR3 protein. The sample yields around 500,000 distinct CDR3 sequences, roughly a quarter seen once. This same sample was also part of a study on T cells of mothers and their children.

The sequenced sample consisted of blood. The receptor source for this set is a boy aged 2-9 years in good health.

The chain employs TRBV29-1 and TRBJ1-2; the D is unclear. CDR3 length equals 10 residues. The ends were cut back, 7 bases at V and 5 bases at J, with 8 bases in the middle. Germline V gene data show CDR1 as SQVTM and CDR2 as ANQGSEA. CDR3 DNA: TGCAGCGCCAAAGGGTATGGCTACACCTTC. Translating gives CSAKGYGYTF. Full variable domain (rest looked up from reference TRBV29-1 and TRBJ1-2): SAVISQKPSRDICQRGTSLTIQCQVDSQVTMMFWYRQQPGQSLTLIATANQGSEATYESGFVIDKFPISRPNLTFSTLTVSNMSPEDSSIYLCSAKGYGYTFGSGTRLTVV.

This clonotype appeared a few times. The J gene is TRBJ1-1, the V gene TRBV5-1; no firm D call. The CDR3 extends over 13 amino acids. Germline CDR1 reads SGHRS; CDR2 reads YFSETQ. Trimming left V 0 bases short and J 3 bases short, with 6 bases between. DNA of the CDR3: TGCGCCAGCAGCTTGGCCTCCCACACTGAAGCTTTCTTT. Its protein product is CASSLASHTEAFF.

The rearrangement links TRBV9 to TRBJ1-2; TRBD1 matches 9 bases. The CDR3 runs 16 residues. V lost 3 bases to trimming and J lost 7 bases; unmatched junction nucleotides: 13. Germline V lookup: CDR1 SGDLS, CDR2 YYNGEE. CDR3 loop: CASSGSRGQGFSGYTF. In nucleotides, the CDR3 is TGTGCCAGCAGCGGAAGCCGAGGACAGGGGTTTTCTGGCTACACCTTC.

This clonotype has just a few counts. The chain carries TRBV2 and TRBJ2-4, with 10 bases that match TRBD2. The V segment lost 6 bases and the J segment 4 bases; nucleotides outside the gene matches: 6. Germline V gives CDR1 SNHLY, CDR2 FYNNEI. CDR3 length equals 15 residues. DNA of the CDR3: TGTGCCAGCAGCACCACTAGCGGGAAAAAAAACATTCAGTACTTC. This codes for CASSTTSGKKNIQYF.

Here the CDR3 reads CASSHRDRVYNEQFF. CDR3 in DNA: TGTGCCAGCAGCCACCGGGACAGGGTCTACAATGAGCAGTTCTTC. V gene TRBV14 combines with J gene TRBJ2-5, with TRBD1 identical over 9 bases. The end of the DNA fits TRBJ2-1 better, so the J call may be wrong. The germline gives CDR1 SGHDN, CDR2 FVKESK. The length of the CDR3 is 15 residues.

This clonotype was detected a few times. This chain connects TRBV27 to TRBJ2-1; D may be TRBD2 (7 bases). Deletions cut 0 bases from V and 4 bases from J, with 13 bases between. Germline CDR1 reads MNHEY; CDR2 reads SMNVEV (reference sequence). The CDR3 totals 16 residues. The CDR3 protein is CASSLSSGTPYNEQFF. The CDR3 nucleotides read TGTGCCAGCAGTTTATCCAGCGGGACACCATACAATGAGCAGTTCTTC.

The gene calls are TRBV12-3 or TRBV12-4 and TRBJ1-6, with a possible D match to TRBD1 (5 bases). The V gene lost 6 bases and the J gene lost 11 bases, with 26 bases spanning the gap. CDR3 length: 17 residues. In DNA form, the CDR3 reads TGTGCCAGCAGCCCTAGCAGGGTAGGGGAAGAAATTCCACCCCTCCACTTT. Amino acids: CASSPSRVGEEIPPLHF.

This clonotype has just a few counts. The V and J genes are TRBV6-6 and TRBJ2-3, with D maybe TRBD2 (5 bases). Trimming cost V 4 bases and J 0 bases, with 5 bases left between them. The germline CDR1 and CDR2 sequences are MNHNY and SVGAGI (reference sequence). The CDR3 consists of 13 residues. The DNA for the CDR3 is TGTGCCAGCAGTTGGACTAGCACAGATACGCAGTATTTT. Amino acid sequence: CASSWTSTDTQYF.

This clonotype has just a few counts. One end of the junction fails to match germline, which may point to a read error. The chain combines TRBV20-1 with TRBJ2-5; 8 positions match TRBD2. Germline CDR1 and CDR2: DFQATT and SNEGSKA (reference sequence). The CDR3 runs to 12 residues. The CDR3 here is CSGRGAQETQHF. In nucleotides, the CDR3 is TGCAGTGGGCGGGGGGCTCAAGAGACCCAGCACTTC.

This clonotype has more than one count but fewer than ten. This chain joins TRBV29-1 and TRBJ1-1, with 7 bases matching TRBD1. V lost 5 bases, J lost 5 bases, and 5 bases stayed unmatched. Per the germline V gene, CDR1 is SQVTM and CDR2 is ANQGSEA. The CDR3 totals 12 residues. The CDR3 DNA reads TGCAGCGTTCAGACAGGGAGGACTGAAGCTTTCTTT. Translation: CSVQTGRTEAFF.

The chain couples TRBV5-6 to TRBJ1-5, with TRBD1 matching over 8 bases. Germline V gene lookup returns CDR1 SGHDT and CDR2 YYEEEE. This CDR3 spans 13 amino acids. J was trimmed by 8 bases and V by 4 bases; bases with no gene match: 5. The CDR3 coding sequence is TGTGCCAGCAGCCCGGGACAGGCGAAGCCCCAGCATTTT. Translation: CASSPGQAKPQHF.

The CDR3 is CAISAGQGYEQYF. The CDR3 DNA follows: TGTGCCATCAGTGCCGGACAGGGATACGAGCAGTACTTC. The rearrangement uses TRBV10-3 and TRBJ2-5; 8 positions match TRBD1. The DNA matches TRBJ2-7 better at its end, which makes the J call doubtful. CDR1 and CDR2 (germline): ENHRY, SYGVKD. There are 13 residues in the CDR3.

The chain has TRBV24-1 and TRBJ2-1; 10 bases are shared with TRBD2. CDR1 KGHDR and CDR2 SFDVKD come from the germline V gene. V lost 3 bases, J lost 7 bases, and 5 bases stayed unmatched. The CDR3 runs to 15 residues. CDR3 amino acids: CATSDGGLAQNEQFF. The DNA for the CDR3 is TGTGCCACCAGTGATGGGGGACTAGCGCAAAATGAGCAGTTCTTC.

J is TRBJ2-7 and V is TRBV6-1, with D possibly matching TRBD2 (6 bases). V was pared by 3 bases and J by 4 bases, with 10 bases between. CDR1 is MNHNS, CDR2 SASEGT, per germline. This CDR3 region has 13 residues. The CDR3 region is CASSETSEYEQYF. The CDR3 region has the DNA TGTGCCAGCAGTGAGACTAGTGAGTACGAGCAGTACTTC.

The CDR3 spells CASSVRGGRDQETQYF. CDR3 in DNA: TGTGCCAGCAGCGTACGCGGCGGGAGGGACCAAGAGACCCAGTACTTC. The chain is built from TRBV9 and TRBJ2-5; 9 bases line up with TRBD2. The CDR3 covers 16 residues. Germline V gene lookup returns CDR1 SGDLS and CDR2 YYNGEE. Trimming cost V 1 base and J 0 bases; bases outside gene matches: 4. The full variable domain, with the rest looked up from reference TRBV9 and TRBJ2-5, is DSGVTQTPKHLITATGQRVTLRCSPRSGDLSVYWYQQSLDQGLQFLIQYYNGEERAKGNILERFSAQQFPDLHSELNLSSLELGDSALYFCASSVRGGRDQETQYFGPGTRLLVL.

The CDR3 nucleotides are TGCAGTGCTAGAAACCTGGTGGCGGACTATTACAATGAGCAGTTCTTC. Translated: CSARNLVADYYNEQFF. This chain joins TRBV20-1 and TRBJ2-1; TRBD2 is a possible D gene (6 bases). Between the trimmed V and J ends, which lost 2 bases and 4 bases, there was a span of 18 bases. Germline CDR1 and CDR2: DFQATT and SNEGSKA (reference sequence). The CDR3 is 16 amino acids.

This clonotype came up a few times. The V and J genes are TRBV5-1 and TRBJ2-2; D remains ambiguous. Germline CDR1 SGHRS, CDR2 YFSETQ. CDR3 length: 15 amino acids. Trimming took 5 bases from V and 7 from J, leaving 18 bases between them. CDR3 in amino acids: CASSQGTASGGELFF. Here the CDR3 DNA reads TGCGCCAGCAGTCAAGGAACAGCATCCGGCGGGGAGCTGTTTTTT.

The chain uses TRBV20-1 and TRBJ1-5, with D perhaps matching TRBD1 (5 bases). The CDR3 covers 14 residues. The V end was cut by 1 base, the J end by 7 bases, with 14 bases between. Germline V gene data show CDR1 as DFQATT and CDR2 as SNEGSKA (reference sequence). The CDR3 region is CSARVAGRRQPQHF. Written as DNA, the CDR3 is TGCAGTGCTAGAGTCGCAGGGAGAAGGCAGCCCCAGCATTTT.

V usage is TRBV20-1 and J usage is TRBJ2-7; 11 nucleotides match TRBD2. V lost 6 bases, J lost 5 bases, and 3 bases stayed unmatched. This CDR3 has 12 residues. Germline CDR1 reads DFQATT; CDR2 reads SNEGSKA (reference sequence). CDR3 amino acids: CSARLAGHEQYF. CDR3 DNA sequence: TGCAGTGCGAGACTAGCGGGACACGAGCAGTACTTC.

The rearrangement uses TRBV12-3 or TRBV12-4 and TRBJ2-5, with D perhaps assigned TRBD1 or TRBD2 (5 bases each). This CDR3 is built from 14 residues. Trimming left V 6 bases short and J 3 bases short, with 14 bases between. The CDR3 loop is CASSAHGGEETQYF. CDR3 DNA: TGTGCCAGCAGCGCCCATGGGGGAGAAGAGACCCAGTACTTC.

The rearrangement links TRBV6-4 to TRBJ2-3, with TRBD2 matching 9 bases. In germline, CDR1 is MRHNA, CDR2 SNTAGT. The J segment lost 1 base and the V segment lost 6 bases, leaving 5 bases of the junction unmatched. CDR3 length: 15 residues. Written as DNA, the CDR3 is TGTGCCAGCAGCCCCTCTAGCGGGGGCACAGATACGCAGTATTTT. It translates to CASSPSSGGTDTQYF.

This clonotype has just a few counts. The chain recombines TRBV5-5 with TRBJ1-1, with a weak D call TRBD1 (5 bases). The germline V gene encodes CDR1 SGHKS and CDR2 YYEKEE (reference sequence). V dropped 0 bases and J dropped 1 base, with 10 bases sitting between them. This CDR3 contains 15 residues. The CDR3: CASSLAGQSNTEAFF. In DNA form, the CDR3 reads TGTGCCAGCAGCTTGGCGGGGCAATCGAACACTGAAGCTTTCTTT.

Only a few counts were recorded for this clonotype. The genes are TRBV27 and TRBJ2-5; 11 bases are shared with TRBD2. Germline V CDR1 and CDR2: MNHEY, SMNVEV (reference sequence). The length of the CDR3 is 19 residues. V lost 7 bases and J lost 4; bases outside the gene matches: 20. CDR3 residues: CASKPKPGLAVLKGETQYF. In DNA, the CDR3 is TGTGCCAGCAAACCCAAACCGGGACTAGCGGTCCTCAAGGGAGAGACCCAGTACTTC.

The chain is built from TRBV6-5 and TRBJ1-3; D is uncertain. CDR1 is MNHEY, CDR2 SVGAGI, per germline. This CDR3 has 14 amino acids. Trimming left V 8 bases short and J 0 bases short, with 11 bases between. CDR3 sequence (DNA): TGTGCCAGCGGCTCAGGAACCTCTGGAAACACCATATATTTT. As protein: CASGSGTSGNTIYF.

This clonotype was detected only a few times. The chain links TRBV9 to TRBJ2-5, with 8 bases that match TRBD2. The end of the DNA fits TRBJ2-1 better, so the J call may be wrong. CDR1 is SGDLS and CDR2 is YYNGEE in the germline V gene. The CDR3 consists of 15 residues. CDR3 protein: CASSGSGATYNEQFF. Here the CDR3 DNA reads TGTGCCAGCTCCGGTAGCGGGGCCACCTACAATGAGCAGTTCTTC.

This clonotype was counted a few times. This chain joins TRBV29-1 and TRBJ1-2; weak D call: TRBD1 (6 bases). V lost 6 bases and J 3 bases, leaving 17 bases between the germline ends. CDR1 and CDR2 (germline): SQVTM, ANQGSEA. This CDR3 has 14 residues. CDR3 in amino acids: CSVTGRFSDYGYTF. CDR3 in DNA: TGCAGCGTGACAGGACGCTTTTCTGACTATGGCTACACCTTC.

Points on this clonotype: Being one base from a much bigger clone, this may be a read error. The chain couples TRBV10-3 to TRBJ2-7; D is possibly TRBD2 (5 bases). The germline gives CDR1 ENHRY, CDR2 SYGVKD. This CDR3 comprises 12 residues. Trimming took off 6 bases at V and 8 bases at J, with 14 bases between the two ends. The CDR3 DNA is TGTGCCATCAGCCCGGACTTATCCAAGCAGTACTTC. Encoded protein: CAISPDLSKQYF.